The clone carrying this T cell receptor (beta chain) was detected only a few times. What it binds is unknown. Germline trimming cut 1 base from V and 11 bases from J; bases unmatched to any gene: 3. CDR3 length: 13 amino acids. No donor was unhealthy or non-Caucasian. The data stem from a study of identical twins. From the 5' RACE reads, TCRdb called clonotypes with MiXCR, one entry per CDR3 protein. Here the sample spans hundreds of thousands of distinct CDR3 sequences, 8.6% being singletons. Overall study findings and caveats: There was an excess of low generation probability in the out-of-frame alpha sequences that twins shared. Memory repertoires showed no such pattern, whereas abundant cord blood beta clonotypes carried fewer insertions.

The same specimen was also included in a second study, on yellow fever vaccine responses in identical twins. That study reports: In identical twins, vaccine T cell responses appeared partly shared and partly individual.

The gene calls are TRBV12-3 or TRBV12-4 and TRBJ2-3; 10 bases match TRBD2. The sequenced sample consisted of PBMCs. The clonotype was recovered from a woman aged 18-35 years in good health. The CDR3 region has the DNA TGTGCCAGCAGTTTAGAGCGGGGGGGCGGGCAGTATTTT. Its translation is CASSLERGGGQYF.